The clone carrying this TCR beta chain was found a few times. The data are from a study of blood T cell repertoires in COVID-19. The wider study: T cells, B-cell-depleted T cells, or PBMCs supplied cDNA or gDNA.

In germline, CDR1 is ENHRY, CDR2 SYGVKD. The CDR3 consists of 16 residues. V was shortened by 6 bases and J by 0 bases, with 15 bases between the two germline ends. The data were produced by immunoSEQ multiplex PCR, yet TCRdb's version contains in-frame clones alone and is incomplete. The sample records some 150,000 clones, over 70% being singletons. Sample: peripheral blood. The chain carries TRBV10-3 and TRBJ2-1; D possibly corresponds to TRBD1 (5 bases). The receptor's source is a human donor in a cohort sampled during active COVID-19. This CDR3 is CAIRRGAQGSYNEQFF. Here the CDR3 DNA reads TGTGCCATCAGACGAGGAGCCCAGGGCTCCTACAATGAGCAGTTCTTC.